Listed below are T cell receptor beta chains from one sample, sequenced in a study of blood T cell repertoires in COVID-19. The assay was immunoSEQ multiplex PCR, and TCRdb's table has in-frame clones only and misses some. Among around 110,000 clones listed, about 79% were seen once. What was sequenced was peripheral blood. Receptors originate from a man older than 75 with COVID-19, enrolled during active disease. Both conserved end residues are part of each CDR3. The D gene is left open where the match is weak. The listing skips clone size in some rows; elsewhere it reads once, few, many or a size class.

j_call	d_call	clone_size	v_call	cdr3_aa	cdr3_nt
TRBJ1-5	.	.	TRBV11-3	CASSLDLGTKGNQPQHF	TGTGCCAGCAGCTTAGATCTTGGCACTAAGGGCAATCAGCCCCAGCATTTT
TRBJ2-1	.	.	TRBV27	CASSPGWSMLF	TGTGCCAGCTCCCCGGGGTGGAGTATGCTCTTC
TRBJ2-7	TRBD1	once	TRBV4-3	CASSYRQGDEQYF	TGCGCCAGCAGCTACCGACAGGGCGACGAGCAGTACTTC
TRBJ2-2	TRBD2	.	TRBV10-2	CASSDQREGLGTGELFF	TGCGCCAGCAGTGATCAGCGGGAGGGCCTCGGAACCGGGGAGCTGTTTTTT
TRBJ2-1	TRBD2	.	TRBV5-8	CASSRGGPRYEQFF	TGTGCCAGCAGCCGGGGGGGGCCGAGGTATGAGCAGTTCTTC
TRBJ2-5	.	.	TRBV25-1	CAASQGSETQYF	TGCGCCGCGTCCCAGGGTTCGGAGACCCAGTACTTC
TRBJ2-5	.	few	TRBV19	CASSIDGEETQYF	TGTGCCAGTAGTATAGACGGGGAAGAGACCCAGTACTTC
TRBJ2-3	TRBD2	.	TRBV19	CASSIMGGSFTDTQYF	TGTGCCAGTAGTATAATGGGAGGGAGCTTCACAGATACGCAGTATTTT
TRBJ1-4	.	.	TRBV15	CATSSGGQEKLFF	TGTGCCACCAGCAGCGGCGGCCAAGAAAAACTGTTTTTT
TRBJ1-4	.	.	TRBV29-1	CSVGQGSEKLFF	TGCAGCGTTGGCCAGGGGAGCGAAAAACTGTTTTTT
TRBJ2-7	TRBD2	.	TRBV6-5	CASSRGSGASYEQYF	TGTGCCAGCAGTCGGGGTAGCGGGGCCTCCTACGAGCAGTACTTC
TRBJ2-1	TRBD2	.	TRBV6-2/TRBV6-3	CASSYHSFARLAEYNEQFF	TGTGCCAGCAGTTACCATAGTTTCGCGCGACTAGCGGAGTACAATGAGCAGTTCTTC
TRBJ1-1	.	.	TRBV29-1	CSVRGGTEAFF	TGCAGCGTTCGAGGGGGCACTGAAGCTTTCTTT
TRBJ2-7	.	.	TRBV5-5	CASSLAGDGEQYF	TGTGCCAGCAGCTTGGCGGGGGATGGGGAGCAGTACTTC
TRBJ1-2	TRBD1	.	TRBV5-4	CASTSGGAGYGYTF	TGTGCCAGCACCTCAGGGGGCGCGGGGTATGGCTACACCTTC
TRBJ1-4	.	.	TRBV11-2	CASSSQGPGNEKLFF	TGTGCCAGCAGCTCACAGGGTCCTGGGAATGAAAAACTGTTTTTT
TRBJ2-1	.	.	TRBV29-1	CSVEDLGVNYNEQFF	TGCAGCGTTGAAGATCTAGGGGTCAACTACAATGAGCAGTTCTTC
TRBJ2-1	.	few	TRBV30	CAWRAGRSSYNEQFF	TGTGCCTGGAGAGCCGGCCGGAGCTCCTACAATGAGCAGTTCTTC
TRBJ2-7	.	.	TRBV4-1	CASSQDWGDRSYEQYF	TGCGCCAGCAGCCAAGATTGGGGGGACAGATCCTACGAGCAGTACTTC
TRBJ2-2	TRBD2	few	TRBV19	CASVPSGTNTGELFF	TGTGCCAGTGTGCCTAGCGGGACGAACACCGGGGAGCTGTTTTTT
TRBJ2-3	.	.	TRBV5-6	CASSLAGGSGTDTQYF	TGTGCCAGCAGCTTGGCCGGGGGTAGCGGAACAGATACGCAGTATTTT
TRBJ2-3	TRBD2	.	TRBV9	CASSVRGTSGSKDTQYF	TGTGCCAGCAGCGTGAGAGGGACTAGCGGGAGTAAAGATACGCAGTATTTT
TRBJ2-6	.	few	TRBV18	CASSPGTGGANVLTF	TGTGCCAGCTCACCCGGGACTGGTGGGGCCAACGTCCTGACTTTC
TRBJ1-5	.	.	TRBV7-2	CASGHGNQPQHF	TGTGCCAGCGGCCACGGGAATCAGCCCCAGCATTTT
TRBJ2-1	.	few	TRBV19	CASSQGGGTGEQFF	TGTGCCAGTAGTCAGGGCGGCGGTACAGGTGAGCAGTTCTTC
TRBJ2-7	TRBD1	.	TRBV7-6	CASSFAAGTGDSYEQYF	TGTGCCAGCAGCTTCGCGGCCGGGACAGGGGACTCCTACGAGCAGTACTTC